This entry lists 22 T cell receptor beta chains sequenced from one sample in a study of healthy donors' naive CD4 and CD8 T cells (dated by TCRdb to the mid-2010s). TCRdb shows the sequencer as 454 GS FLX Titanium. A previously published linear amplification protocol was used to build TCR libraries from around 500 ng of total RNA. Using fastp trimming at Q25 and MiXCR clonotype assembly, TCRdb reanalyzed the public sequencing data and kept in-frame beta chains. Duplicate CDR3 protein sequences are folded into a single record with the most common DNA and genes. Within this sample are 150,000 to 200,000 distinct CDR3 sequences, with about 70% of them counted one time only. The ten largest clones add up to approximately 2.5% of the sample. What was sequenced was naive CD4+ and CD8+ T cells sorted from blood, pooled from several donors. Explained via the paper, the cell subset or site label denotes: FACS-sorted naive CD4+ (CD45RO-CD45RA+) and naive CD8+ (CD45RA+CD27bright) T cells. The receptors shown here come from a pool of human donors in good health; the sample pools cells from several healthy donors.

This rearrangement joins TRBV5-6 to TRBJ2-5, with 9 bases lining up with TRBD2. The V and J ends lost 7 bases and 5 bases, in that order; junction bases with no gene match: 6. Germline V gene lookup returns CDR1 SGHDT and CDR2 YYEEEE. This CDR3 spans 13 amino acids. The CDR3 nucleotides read TGTGCCAGCGTGGCTAGCGGGGCGGAGACCCAGTACTTC. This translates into CASVASGAETQYF.

The CDR3 coding sequence is TGTGCCAGTAGTATAATGGGACAAAGCAATCAGCCCCAGCATTTT. It encodes CASSIMGQSNQPQHF. The J gene is TRBJ1-5, the V gene TRBV19; possibly TRBD1 for D (6 bases). V lost 2 bases to trimming and J lost 1 base, with 9 bases between them. This CDR3 is 15 amino acids long. Germline V CDR1 and CDR2: LNHDA, SQIVND (reference sequence).

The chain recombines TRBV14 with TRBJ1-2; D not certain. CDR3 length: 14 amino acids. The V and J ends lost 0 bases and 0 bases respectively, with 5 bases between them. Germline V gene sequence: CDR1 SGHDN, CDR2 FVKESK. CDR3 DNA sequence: TGTGCCAGCAGCCAAGATCGAGCTAACTATGGCTACACCTTC. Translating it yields CASSQDRANYGYTF.

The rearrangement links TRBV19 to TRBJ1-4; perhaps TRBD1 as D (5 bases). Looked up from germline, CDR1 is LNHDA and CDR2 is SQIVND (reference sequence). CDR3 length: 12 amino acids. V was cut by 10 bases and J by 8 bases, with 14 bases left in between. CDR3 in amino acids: CAMQDKQEKLFF. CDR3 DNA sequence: TGTGCCATGCAGGACAAGCAGGAAAAACTGTTTTTT.

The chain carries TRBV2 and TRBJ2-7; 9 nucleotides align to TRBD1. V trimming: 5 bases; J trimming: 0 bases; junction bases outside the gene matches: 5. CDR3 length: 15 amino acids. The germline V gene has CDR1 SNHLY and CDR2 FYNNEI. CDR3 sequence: CASSIDRGSSYEQYF. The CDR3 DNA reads TGTGCCAGCAGTATCGACAGGGGGAGCTCCTACGAGCAGTACTTC.

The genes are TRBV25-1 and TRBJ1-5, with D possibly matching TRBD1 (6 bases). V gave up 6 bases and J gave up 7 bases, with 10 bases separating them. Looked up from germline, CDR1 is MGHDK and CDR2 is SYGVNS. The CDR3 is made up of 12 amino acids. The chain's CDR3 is CASSKGDQPQHF. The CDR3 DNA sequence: TGTGCCAGCAGCAAGGGGGACCAGCCCCAGCATTTT.

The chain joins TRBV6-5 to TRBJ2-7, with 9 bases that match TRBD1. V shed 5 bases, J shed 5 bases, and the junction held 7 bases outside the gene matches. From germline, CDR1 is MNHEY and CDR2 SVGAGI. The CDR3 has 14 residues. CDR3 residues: CASSNAGTGNEQYF. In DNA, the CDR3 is TGTGCCAGCAGTAACGCCGGGACAGGGAACGAGCAGTACTTC.

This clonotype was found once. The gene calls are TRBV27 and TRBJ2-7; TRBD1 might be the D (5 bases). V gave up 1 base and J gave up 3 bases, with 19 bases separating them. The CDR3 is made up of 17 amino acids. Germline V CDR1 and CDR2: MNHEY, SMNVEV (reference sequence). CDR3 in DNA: TGTGCCAGCAGTTTATTATTGACAAGGGGCGAGGTCTACGAGCAGTACTTC. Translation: CASSLLLTRGEVYEQYF.

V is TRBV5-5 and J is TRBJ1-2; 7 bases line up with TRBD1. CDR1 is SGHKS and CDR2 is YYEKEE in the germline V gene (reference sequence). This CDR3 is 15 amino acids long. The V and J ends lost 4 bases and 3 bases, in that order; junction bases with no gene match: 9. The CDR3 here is CASSPQGTDYYGYTF. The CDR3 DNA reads TGTGCCAGCAGCCCACAGGGGACAGACTACTATGGCTACACCTTC.

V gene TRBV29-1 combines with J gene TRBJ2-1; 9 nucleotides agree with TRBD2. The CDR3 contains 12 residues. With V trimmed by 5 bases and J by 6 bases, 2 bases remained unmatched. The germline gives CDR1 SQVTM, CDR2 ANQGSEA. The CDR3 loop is CSVRREGNEQFF. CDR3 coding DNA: TGCAGCGTTCGGCGGGAGGGCAATGAGCAGTTCTTC.

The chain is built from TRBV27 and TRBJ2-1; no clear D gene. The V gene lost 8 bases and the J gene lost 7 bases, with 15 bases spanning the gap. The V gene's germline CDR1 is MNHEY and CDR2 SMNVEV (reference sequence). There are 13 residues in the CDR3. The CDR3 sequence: CASSEPTGNEQFF. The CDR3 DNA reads TGTGCCAGCTCCGAGCCCACCGGAAATGAGCAGTTCTTC.

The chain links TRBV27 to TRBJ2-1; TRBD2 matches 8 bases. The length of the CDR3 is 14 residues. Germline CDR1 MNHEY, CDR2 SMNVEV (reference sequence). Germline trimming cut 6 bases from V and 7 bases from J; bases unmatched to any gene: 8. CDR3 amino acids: CASRLSGGPNEQFF. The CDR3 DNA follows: TGTGCCAGCAGATTAAGCGGGGGCCCGAATGAGCAGTTCTTC.

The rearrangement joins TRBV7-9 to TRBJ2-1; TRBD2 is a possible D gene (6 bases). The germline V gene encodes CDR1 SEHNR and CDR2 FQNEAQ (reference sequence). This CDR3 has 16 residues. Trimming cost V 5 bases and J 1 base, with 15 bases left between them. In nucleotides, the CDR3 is TGTGCCAGCAGCCTACGGACTACCGGGTCCTACAATGAGCAGTTCTTC. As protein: CASSLRTTGSYNEQFF.

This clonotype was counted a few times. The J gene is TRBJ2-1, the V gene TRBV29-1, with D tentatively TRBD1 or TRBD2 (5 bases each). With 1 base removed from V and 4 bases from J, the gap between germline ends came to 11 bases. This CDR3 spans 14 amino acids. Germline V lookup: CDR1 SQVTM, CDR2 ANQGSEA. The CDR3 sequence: CSVEGDGGYNEQFF. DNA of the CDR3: TGCAGCGTTGAAGGTGATGGGGGATACAATGAGCAGTTCTTC.

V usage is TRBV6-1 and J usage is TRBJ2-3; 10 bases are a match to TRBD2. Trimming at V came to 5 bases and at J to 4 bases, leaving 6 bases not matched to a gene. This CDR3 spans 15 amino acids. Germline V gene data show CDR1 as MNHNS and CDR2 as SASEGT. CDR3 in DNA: TGTGCCAGCAGTCTCGCTAGCGGGAGCGCAGATACGCAGTATTTT. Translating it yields CASSLASGSADTQYF.

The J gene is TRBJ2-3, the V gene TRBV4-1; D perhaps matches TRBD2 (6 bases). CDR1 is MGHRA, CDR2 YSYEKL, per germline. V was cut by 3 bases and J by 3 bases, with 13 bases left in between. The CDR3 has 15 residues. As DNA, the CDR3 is TGCGCCAGCAGCCAGGGGGTAGCGGATACAGATACGCAGTATTTT. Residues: CASSQGVADTDTQYF.

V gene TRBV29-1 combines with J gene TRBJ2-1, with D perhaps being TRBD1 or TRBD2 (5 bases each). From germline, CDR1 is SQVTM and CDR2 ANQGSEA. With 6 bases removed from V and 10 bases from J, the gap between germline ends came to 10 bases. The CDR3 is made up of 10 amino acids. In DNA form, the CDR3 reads TGCAGCGTGGGGACCCCGGAGCAGTTCTTC. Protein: CSVGTPEQFF.

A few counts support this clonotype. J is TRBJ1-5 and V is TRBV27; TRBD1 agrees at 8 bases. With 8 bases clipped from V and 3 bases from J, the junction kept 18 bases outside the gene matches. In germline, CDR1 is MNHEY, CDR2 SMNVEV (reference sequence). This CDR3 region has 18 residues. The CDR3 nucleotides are TGTGCCAGCGCAAGTTTGGGTTCTGGACAGGGTGACAATCAGCCCCAGCATTTT. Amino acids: CASASLGSGQGDNQPQHF.

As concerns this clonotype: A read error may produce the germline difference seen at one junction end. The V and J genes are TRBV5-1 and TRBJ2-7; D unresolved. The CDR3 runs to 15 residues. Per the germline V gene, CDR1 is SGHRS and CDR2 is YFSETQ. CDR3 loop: CASSPPSTRSYEQYF. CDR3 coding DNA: TGTGCCAGCAGCCCACCGAGTACCCGCTCCTACGAGCAGTACTTC. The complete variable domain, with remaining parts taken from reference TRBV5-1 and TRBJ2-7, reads KAGVTQTPRYLIKTRGQQVTLSCSPISGHRSVSWYQQTPGQGLQFLFEYFSETQRNKGNFPGRFSGRQFSNSRSEMNVSTLELGDSALYLCASSPPSTRSYEQYFGPGTRLTVT.

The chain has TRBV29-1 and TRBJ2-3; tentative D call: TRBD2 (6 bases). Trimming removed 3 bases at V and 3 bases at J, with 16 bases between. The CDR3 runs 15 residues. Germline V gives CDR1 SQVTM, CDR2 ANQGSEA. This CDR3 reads CSVEWGFGGTDTQYF. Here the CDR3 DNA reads TGCAGCGTTGAGTGGGGATTCGGGGGAACAGATACGCAGTATTTT.

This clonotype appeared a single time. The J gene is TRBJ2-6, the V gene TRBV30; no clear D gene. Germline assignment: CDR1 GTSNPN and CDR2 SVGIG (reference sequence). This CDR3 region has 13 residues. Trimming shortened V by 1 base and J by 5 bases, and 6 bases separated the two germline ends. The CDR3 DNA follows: TGTGCCTGGAGTGAGGGCTGGGCCAACGTCCTGACTTTC. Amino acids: CAWSEGWANVLTF.

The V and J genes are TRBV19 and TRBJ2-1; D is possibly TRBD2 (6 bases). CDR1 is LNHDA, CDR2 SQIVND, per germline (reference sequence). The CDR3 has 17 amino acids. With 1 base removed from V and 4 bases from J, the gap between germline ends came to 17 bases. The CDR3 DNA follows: TGTGCCAGTAGTATAGGTACTAGCCCACCTATTTACAATGAGCAGTTCTTC. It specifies CASSIGTSPPIYNEQFF.